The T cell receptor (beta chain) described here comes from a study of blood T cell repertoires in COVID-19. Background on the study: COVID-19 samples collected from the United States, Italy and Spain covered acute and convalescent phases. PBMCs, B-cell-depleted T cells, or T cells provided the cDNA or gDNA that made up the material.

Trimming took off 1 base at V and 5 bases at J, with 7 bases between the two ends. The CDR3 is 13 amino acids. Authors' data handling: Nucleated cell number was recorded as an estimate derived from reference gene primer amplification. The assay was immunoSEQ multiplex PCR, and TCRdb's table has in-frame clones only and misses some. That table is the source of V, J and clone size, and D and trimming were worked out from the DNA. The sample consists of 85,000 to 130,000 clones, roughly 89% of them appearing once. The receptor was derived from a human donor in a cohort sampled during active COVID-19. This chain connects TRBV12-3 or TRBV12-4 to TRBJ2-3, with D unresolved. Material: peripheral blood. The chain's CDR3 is CASSLGLLDTQYF. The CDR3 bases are TGTGCCAGCAGTTTAGGACTTTTAGATACGCAGTATTTT.